The TCR beta chain under discussion was sequenced for a study of identical twins. Whole-study results and caveats: For out-of-frame alpha sequences shared by twins, low generation probability was in excess. Its conclusions, products of cross-sectional statistical analysis, did not come from following the same donors. Partly confounded zero-insertion analyses could result from invariant MAIT and iNKT cells.

The V end was cut by 4 bases, the J end by 9 bases, with 11 bases between. The CDR3 sequence is 13 residues long. Per the germline V gene, CDR1 is SGHRS and CDR2 is YFSETQ. A word on this clonotype: The antigen is not known.

TCRdb recomputed calls from the 5' RACE reads with MiXCR, one row per CDR3 protein. The table records around 670,000 distinct CDR3 sequences, 5.5% to 6.5% of them present only once. The sequencing input was naive T cells sorted from blood. The rearrangement uses TRBV5-1 and TRBJ1-6, with D unclear. The receptor's source is a man aged 18-30 years in good health. CDR3 residues: CASSTNEGSPLHF. The CDR3 bases are TGCGCCAGCAGCACCAACGAAGGTTCACCCCTCCACTTT.